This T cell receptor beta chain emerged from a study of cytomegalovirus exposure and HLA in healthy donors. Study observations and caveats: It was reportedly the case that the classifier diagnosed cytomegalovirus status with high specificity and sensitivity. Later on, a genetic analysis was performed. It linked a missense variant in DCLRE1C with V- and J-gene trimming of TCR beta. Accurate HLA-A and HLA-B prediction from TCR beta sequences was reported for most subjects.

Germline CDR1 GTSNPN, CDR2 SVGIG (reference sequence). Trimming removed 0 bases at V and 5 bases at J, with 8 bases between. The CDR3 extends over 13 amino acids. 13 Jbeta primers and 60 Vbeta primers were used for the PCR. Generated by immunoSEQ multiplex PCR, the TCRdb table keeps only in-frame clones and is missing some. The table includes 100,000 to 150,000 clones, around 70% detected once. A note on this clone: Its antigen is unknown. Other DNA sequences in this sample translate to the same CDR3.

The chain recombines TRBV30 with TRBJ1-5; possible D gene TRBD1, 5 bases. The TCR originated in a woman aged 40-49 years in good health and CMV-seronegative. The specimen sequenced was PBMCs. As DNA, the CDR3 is TGTGCCTGGAGTGTACGGGGGGATCAGCCCCAGCATTTT. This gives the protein CAWSVRGDQPQHF.